This T cell receptor (beta chain) came from a study of shared clonotypes between healthy human individuals. About the research overall: Participating donors consisted of a couple of women and a few men aged 18 to 49. Each donor had three CD4 naive, three CD4 memory, two CD8 naive and one CD8 memory plate.

Study outcomes and limitations: Shared clonotypes across all four donors exceeded non-shared ones in generation probability. Researchers found naive subsets generally carried larger estimated richness than memory subsets.

This clone was counted once. Its target is unknown. CDR3 length: 15 amino acids. V dropped 6 bases and J dropped 4 bases, with 16 bases sitting between them. Germline V gene lookup returns CDR1 LNHDA and CDR2 SQIVND (reference sequence). TCRdb's table, derived via immunoSEQ multiplex PCR, lists solely in-frame clones and lacks some. The data hold about 2,500,000 clones, with 90% to 95% observed a single time. The source of this sequence is a man younger than 30 in good health. Specimen: naive CD4+ T cells sorted from blood. Subset specified: CD45RA+ positively selected. This chain links TRBV19 with TRBJ2-1; D is possibly TRBD1 or TRBD2 (6 bases each). The CDR3 DNA sequence: TGTGCCAGTAGCCACAGGGACTTGGGTTACAATGAGCAGTTCTTC. This sequence encodes CASSHRDLGYNEQFF.